A single sample gave rise to the 20 T cell receptor beta chains below, sequenced in a study of vaccination effects on CD4 cells after COVID-19. The assay was immunoSEQ multiplex PCR, and TCRdb's table has in-frame clones only and misses some. The table shows some 15,000 clones, with about two thirds occurring only once. These receptors' antigens are unknown. Pools of viral peptides were used by the ViraFEST assay to expand antigen-specific CD4+ T cells ahead of sequencing. Following culture for ten to eleven days, CD4+ T cells were isolated. Participants got two doses of BNT162b2 or mRNA-1273 vaccine. The sequences come from CD4+ T cells from PBMCs cultured with SARS-CoV-2 spike peptides, collected after COVID-19 vaccination. The receptors here all came from a human donor who received a COVID-19 vaccine.

The CDR3 is CASSLGALSNYGYTF. CDR3 nucleotides: TGTGCCAGCAGCCTAGGGGCCCTGAGTAACTATGGCTACACCTTC. This sequence joins TRBV27 and TRBJ1-2; D may be TRBD1 (5 bases). Trimming left V 6 bases short and J 1 base short, with 15 bases between. The length of the CDR3 is 15 residues. The germline gives CDR1 MNHEY, CDR2 SMNVEV (reference sequence).

The chain recombines TRBV24-1 with TRBJ1-2; D is unresolved. Germline CDR1 is KGHDR and CDR2 is SFDVKD. Between the trimmed V and J ends, which lost 3 bases and 8 bases, there was a span of 12 bases. The CDR3 is 13 residues long. CDR3 in amino acids: CATSDGTLLGYTF. Here the CDR3 DNA reads TGTGCCACCAGTGATGGCACCTTATTGGGCTACACCTTC.

The CDR3: CSARAVETQYF. DNA for the CDR3: TGCAGTGCTAGGGCGGTGGAGACCCAGTACTTC. The chain joins TRBV20-1 to TRBJ2-5; D is unresolved. The CDR3 runs to 11 residues. Trimming stripped 3 bases from V and 5 bases from J, with 7 bases between. CDR1 DFQATT and CDR2 SNEGSKA come from the germline V gene (reference sequence).

A few counts support this clone. The chain combines TRBV2 with TRBJ1-5; TRBD1 matches at 11 bases. V was clipped by 6 bases and J by 9 bases; unmatched bases: 7. CDR1 and CDR2 from the germline V gene are SNHLY and FYNNEI. This CDR3 is built from 14 residues. This chain's CDR3 is CASSQDRGRGPQHF. CDR3 nucleotides: TGTGCCAGCAGCCAGGACAGGGGGCGGGGGCCCCAGCATTTT.

This clone was detected ten times or more. The chain's CDR3 is CAWSPKGGLQFF. CDR3 nucleotides: TGTGCCTGGAGCCCAAAGGGGGGACTACAGTTCTTC. The V call is TRBV30, the J call TRBJ2-1; a possible D gene is TRBD2 (7 bases). Per germline, CDR1 GTSNPN and CDR2 SVGIG (reference sequence). The V end was cut by 3 bases, the J end by 13 bases, with 16 bases between. The length of the CDR3 is 12 residues.

This clone is labeled as medium-sized (0.01 to 0.1%). The gene calls are TRBV7-2 and TRBJ1-2, with 10 bases matching TRBD1. Germline-derived CDR1 and CDR2 are SGHTA and FQGNSA. This CDR3 comprises 15 residues. V lost 5 bases to trimming and J lost 7 bases; unmatched junction nucleotides: 10. CDR3 loop: CASSARQGALGGYTF. The CDR3 bases are TGTGCCAGCAGCGCGCGACAGGGGGCCCTAGGTGGCTACACCTTC.

The chain employs TRBV5-6 and TRBJ2-4; D remains unclear. Germline CDR1 SGHDT, CDR2 YYEEEE. This CDR3 spans 17 amino acids. Trimming pared 1 base from V and 4 bases from J, leaving 18 bases between. This chain's CDR3 is CASSLPTYNHVKNIQYF. DNA for the CDR3: TGTGCCAGCAGCTTGCCCACCTATAACCACGTGAAAAACATTCAGTACTTC.

The rearrangement uses TRBV9 and TRBJ1-1; no definite D call. Germline V gene data show CDR1 as SGDLS and CDR2 as YYNGEE. This CDR3 region has 15 residues. Trimming shortened V by 0 bases and J by 3 bases, and 12 bases separated the two germline ends. The CDR3 reads CASSVAATLDTEAFF. CDR3 nucleotides: TGTGCCAGCAGCGTAGCCGCTACCCTGGACACTGAAGCTTTCTTT.

A few counts support this clone. This rearrangement joins TRBV28 to TRBJ1-2; 7 bases map to TRBD1. Germline V CDR1 and CDR2: MDHEN, SYDVKM. J gave up 4 bases and V 6 bases, and 2 bases lay outside the gene matches. The CDR3 is 12 residues long. The CDR3, as DNA: TGTGCCAGCAGGGGGGACAGCTATGGCTACACCTTC. As protein: CASRGDSYGYTF.

The V gene is TRBV2, the J gene TRBJ1-1; TRBD1 might be the D (5 bases). In germline, CDR1 is SNHLY, CDR2 FYNNEI. The ends were cut back, 6 bases at V and 1 base at J, with 18 bases in the middle. This CDR3 has 16 residues. For the CDR3, the DNA is TGTGCCAGCAGGGGGGAGGGTAGCTACCCGAACACTGAAGCTTTCTTT. Protein sequence: CASRGEGSYPNTEAFF.

This clone occurred a few times. The V call is TRBV21-1, the J call TRBJ1-4; no DNA check was done on the table's D call, TRBD1. TRBV21-1 is a pseudogene locus. This CDR3 region has 17 residues. CDR3 region: CASRTGTEVATNEKLFF. CDR3 in DNA: TGTGCCAGCAGGACCGGGACAGAGGTCGCAACTAATGAAAAACTGTTTTTT.

This chain uses TRBV6-4 with TRBJ2-3; 11 bases agree with TRBD2. Germline-derived CDR1 and CDR2 are MRHNA and SNTAGT. The V and J ends lost 0 bases and 1 base, in that order; junction bases with no gene match: 0. The CDR3 has 16 residues. CDR3 residues: CASSDSTSGGTDTQYF. CDR3 nucleotides: TGTGCCAGCAGTGACTCGACTAGCGGGGGCACAGATACGCAGTATTTT.

This clone was seen a few times. The chain links TRBV2 to TRBJ2-3, with D hard to call. CDR3 length: 13 amino acids. Germline V gives CDR1 SNHLY, CDR2 FYNNEI. Trimming removed 5 bases from V and 2 bases from J, with 8 bases in between. This CDR3 is CASSPPFTDTQYF. DNA for the CDR3: TGTGCCAGCAGTCCGCCCTTCACAGATACGCAGTATTTT.

The rearrangement uses TRBV4-3 and TRBJ2-3; D remains unclear. Looked up from germline, CDR1 is LGHNA and CDR2 is YSLEER. There are 16 residues in the CDR3. Trimming shortened V by 0 bases and J by 6 bases, and 16 bases separated the two germline ends. The CDR3 DNA reads TGCGCCAGCAGCCAAGATGCCCCCTCTGGGTCGGATACGCAGTATTTT. Protein sequence: CASSQDAPSGSDTQYF.

The genes are TRBV5-5 and TRBJ2-6; no firm D call. The CDR3 has 18 residues. Looked up from germline, CDR1 is SGHKS and CDR2 is YYEKEE (reference sequence). Trimming cost V 2 bases and J 0 bases, with 15 bases left between them. Written as DNA, the CDR3 is TGTGCCAGCAGCTTCTACTCCGGACCGATCTCTGGGGCCAACGTCCTGACTTTC. Amino acid sequence: CASSFYSGPISGANVLTF.

V usage is TRBV7-6 and J usage is TRBJ2-3, with 10 nucleotides matching TRBD2. The CDR3 is made up of 17 amino acids. The germline CDR1 and CDR2 sequences are SGHVS and FNYEAQ. J lost 6 bases, V lost 2 bases, and 11 bases had no gene match. The CDR3 protein is CASSLSYSGGGLDTQYF. The CDR3 DNA is TGTGCCAGCAGCTTATCCTACAGCGGGGGGGGCCTGGATACGCAGTATTTT.

This clone was seen only a few times. The chain recombines TRBV27 with TRBJ1-5; TRBD1 matches at 7 bases. The CDR3 is 21 amino acids. CDR1 is MNHEY and CDR2 is SMNVEV in the germline V gene (reference sequence). V trimming: 6 bases; J trimming: 3 bases; junction bases outside the gene matches: 26. In nucleotides, the CDR3 is TGTGCCAGCAGCCTGCGGACAGGTCCAAGTCGGGGCGGTTCTACCAATCAGCCCCAGCATTTT. This encodes CASSLRTGPSRGGSTNQPQHF.

This chain links TRBV3-1 (or the pseudogene TRBV3-2) with TRBJ2-3, with D possibly being TRBD2 (6 bases). The CDR3 is 16 residues long. Trimming left V 2 bases short and J 1 base short, with 13 bases between. The germline CDR1 and CDR2 sequences are LGHDT and YNNKEL (reference sequence). CDR3 residues: CASSQPRDSGTDTQYF. CDR3 nucleotides: TGTGCCAGCAGCCAACCCCGGGACTCAGGCACAGATACGCAGTATTTT.

The genes are TRBV9 and TRBJ2-3; D possibly corresponds to TRBD1 (6 bases). V lost 0 bases, J lost 3 bases, and 11 bases lay in between. Germline CDR1 SGDLS, CDR2 YYNGEE. This CDR3 has 15 amino acids. CDR3 sequence (DNA): TGTGCCAGCAGCGTAGCTACAGGGAGAACAGATACGCAGTATTTT. Translation gives CASSVATGRTDTQYF.

The CDR3 DNA reads as TGTGCCAGCCTCGGGACAGGGGGGTTCACTGAAGCTTTCTTT. Protein: CASLGTGGFTEAFF. This sequence joins TRBV27 and TRBJ1-1; 11 bases agree with TRBD1. Trimming at V came to 8 bases and at J to 4 bases, leaving 6 bases not matched to a gene. The CDR3 extends over 14 amino acids. Germline assignment: CDR1 MNHEY and CDR2 SMNVEV (reference sequence).